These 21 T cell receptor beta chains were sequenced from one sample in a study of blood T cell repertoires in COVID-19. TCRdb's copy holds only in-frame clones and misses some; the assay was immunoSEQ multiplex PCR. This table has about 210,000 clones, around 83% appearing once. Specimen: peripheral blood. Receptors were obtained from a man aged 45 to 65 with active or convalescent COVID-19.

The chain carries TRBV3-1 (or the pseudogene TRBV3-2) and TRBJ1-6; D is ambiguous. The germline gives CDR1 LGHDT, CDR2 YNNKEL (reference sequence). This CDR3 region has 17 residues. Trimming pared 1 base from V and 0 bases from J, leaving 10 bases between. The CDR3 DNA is TGTGCCAGCAGCCAAGTAGCCGGTAGCTCCTATAATTCACCCCTCCACTTT. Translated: CASSQVAGSSYNSPLHF.

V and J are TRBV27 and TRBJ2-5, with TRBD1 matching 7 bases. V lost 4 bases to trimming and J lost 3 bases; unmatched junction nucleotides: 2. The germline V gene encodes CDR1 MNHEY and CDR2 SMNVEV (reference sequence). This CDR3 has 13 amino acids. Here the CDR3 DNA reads TGTGCCAGCAGTTGGGACAGAGAAGAGACCCAGTACTTC. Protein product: CASSWDREETQYF.

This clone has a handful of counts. Here the CDR3 DNA reads TGCGCCAGCAGCCCCTGGGGGACAGGGGGCTTCAATGAGCAGTTCTTC. It encodes CASSPWGTGGFNEQFF. The V gene is TRBV4-1, the J gene TRBJ2-1; 12 bases agree with TRBD1. CDR3 length: 16 residues. The germline gives CDR1 MGHRA, CDR2 YSYEKL. V lost 4 bases, J lost 6 bases, and 7 bases stayed unmatched.

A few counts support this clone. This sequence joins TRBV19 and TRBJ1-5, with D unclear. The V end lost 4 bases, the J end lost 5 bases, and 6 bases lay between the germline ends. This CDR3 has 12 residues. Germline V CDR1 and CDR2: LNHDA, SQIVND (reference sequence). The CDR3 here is CASSRGDQPQHF. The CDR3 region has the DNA TGTGCCAGTAGTAGAGGAGATCAGCCCCAGCATTTT.

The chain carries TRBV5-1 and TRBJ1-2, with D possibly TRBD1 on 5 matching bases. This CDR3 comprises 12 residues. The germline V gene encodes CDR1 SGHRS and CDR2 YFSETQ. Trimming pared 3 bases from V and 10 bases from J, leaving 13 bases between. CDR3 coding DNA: TGCGCCAGCAGCTCCGGGGGAACAACCTACACCTTC. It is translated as CASSSGGTTYTF. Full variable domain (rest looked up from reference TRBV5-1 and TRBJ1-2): KAGVTQTPRYLIKTRGQQVTLSCSPISGHRSVSWYQQTPGQGLQFLFEYFSETQRNKGNFPGRFSGRQFSNSRSEMNVSTLELGDSALYLCASSSGGTTYTFGSGTRLTVV.

CDR3 amino acids: CASSPGQTYEQYV. The CDR3 nucleotides are TGTGCCAGCAGCCCCGGACAGACCTACGAGCAGTACGTC. The gene calls are TRBV6-5 and TRBJ2-7; D may be TRBD1 (6 bases). V lost 6 bases to trimming and J lost 2 bases, with 11 bases between them. The CDR3 is 13 residues long. The germline V gene has CDR1 MNHEY and CDR2 SVGAGI.

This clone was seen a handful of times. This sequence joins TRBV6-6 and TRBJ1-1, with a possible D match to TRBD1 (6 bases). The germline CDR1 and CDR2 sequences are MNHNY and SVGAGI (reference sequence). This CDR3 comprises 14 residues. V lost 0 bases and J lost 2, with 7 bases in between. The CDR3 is CASSYSGANTEAFF. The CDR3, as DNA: TGTGCCAGCAGTTACTCGGGGGCCAACACTGAAGCTTTCTTT.

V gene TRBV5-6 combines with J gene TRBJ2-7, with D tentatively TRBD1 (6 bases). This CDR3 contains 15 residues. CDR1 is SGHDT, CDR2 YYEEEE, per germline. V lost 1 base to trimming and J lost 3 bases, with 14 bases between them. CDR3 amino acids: CASSLTGKRDYEQYV. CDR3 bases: TGTGCCAGCAGCTTGACAGGGAAACGGGACTACGAGCAGTACGTC.

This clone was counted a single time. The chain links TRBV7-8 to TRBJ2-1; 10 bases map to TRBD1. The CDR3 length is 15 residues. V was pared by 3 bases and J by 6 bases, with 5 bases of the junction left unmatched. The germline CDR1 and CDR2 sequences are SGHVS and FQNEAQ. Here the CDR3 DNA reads TGTGCCAGCAGCTTTCGCGGGACAGGGGTCAATGAGCAGTTCTTC. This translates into CASSFRGTGVNEQFF.

The DNA for the CDR3 is TGTGCCAGCAATGTCCGGGACAGGGATCCCTATGGCTACACCTTC. Translating gives CASNVRDRDPYGYTF. The rearrangement links TRBV11-3 to TRBJ1-2; 9 nucleotides match TRBD1. Trimming at V came to 7 bases and at J to 4 bases, leaving 10 bases not matched to a gene. The CDR3 contains 15 residues. Germline V gene data show CDR1 as SGHNT and CDR2 as YENEEA.

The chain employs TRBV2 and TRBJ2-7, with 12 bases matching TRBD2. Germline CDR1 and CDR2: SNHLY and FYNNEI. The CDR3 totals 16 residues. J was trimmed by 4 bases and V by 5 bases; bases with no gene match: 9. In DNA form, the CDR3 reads TGTGCCAGCAGTTTTTCGACTAGCGGGGGCGCATACGAGCAGTACGTC. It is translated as CASSFSTSGGAYEQYV.

The CDR3 here is CAISAWGQGVSDEKLFF. The CDR3, as DNA: TGTGCCATCAGTGCGTGGGGGCAGGGAGTTTCGGATGAAAAACTGTTTTTT. The J gene is TRBJ1-4, the V gene TRBV10-3; D possibly corresponds to TRBD1 (6 bases). Trimming cost V 4 bases and J 6 bases, with 21 bases left between them. CDR3 length: 17 residues. Looked up from germline, CDR1 is ENHRY and CDR2 is SYGVKD.

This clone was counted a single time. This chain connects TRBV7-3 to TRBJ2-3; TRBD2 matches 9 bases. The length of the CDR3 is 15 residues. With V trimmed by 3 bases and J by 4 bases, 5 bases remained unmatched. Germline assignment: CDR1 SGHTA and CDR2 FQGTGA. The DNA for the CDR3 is TGTGCCAGCAGCTTGGCGGGAGGGATATCAGATACGCAGTATTTT. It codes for CASSLAGGISDTQYF.

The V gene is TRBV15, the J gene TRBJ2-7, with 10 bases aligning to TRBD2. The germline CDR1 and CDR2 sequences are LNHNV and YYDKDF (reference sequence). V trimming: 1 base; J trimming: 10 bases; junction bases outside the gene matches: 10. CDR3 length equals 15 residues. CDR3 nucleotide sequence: TGTGCCACCAGCAGAGCAAGGCTAGCGGGAGAGGTTCAGTACTTC. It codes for CATSRARLAGEVQYF.

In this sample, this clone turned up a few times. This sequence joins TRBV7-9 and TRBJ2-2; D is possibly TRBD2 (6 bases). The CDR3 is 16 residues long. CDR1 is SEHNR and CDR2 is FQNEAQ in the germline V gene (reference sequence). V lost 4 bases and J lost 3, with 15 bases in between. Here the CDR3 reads CASSSRLVRDTGELFF. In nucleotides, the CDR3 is TGTGCCAGCAGCTCCAGACTAGTAAGGGACACCGGGGAGCTGTTTTTT. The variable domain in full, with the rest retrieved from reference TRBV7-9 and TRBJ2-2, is DTGVSQNPRHKITKRGQNVTFRCDPISEHNRLYWYRQTLGQGPEFLTYFQNEAQLEKSRLLSDRFSAERPKGSFSTLEIQRTEQGDSAMYLCASSSRLVRDTGELFFGEGSRLTVL.

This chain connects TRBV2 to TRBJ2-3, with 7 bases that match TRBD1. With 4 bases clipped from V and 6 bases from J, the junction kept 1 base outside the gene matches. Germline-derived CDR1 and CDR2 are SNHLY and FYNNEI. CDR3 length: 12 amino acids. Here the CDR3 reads CASSVDRDTQYF. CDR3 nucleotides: TGTGCCAGCAGTGTGGACAGGGATACGCAGTATTTT.

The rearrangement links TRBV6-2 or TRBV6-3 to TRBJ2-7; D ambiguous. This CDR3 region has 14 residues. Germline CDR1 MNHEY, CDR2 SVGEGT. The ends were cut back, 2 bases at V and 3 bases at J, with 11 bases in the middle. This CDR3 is CASSYLPMVYEQYF. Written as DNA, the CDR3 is TGTGCCAGCAGTTACCTCCCTATGGTCTACGAGCAGTACTTC.

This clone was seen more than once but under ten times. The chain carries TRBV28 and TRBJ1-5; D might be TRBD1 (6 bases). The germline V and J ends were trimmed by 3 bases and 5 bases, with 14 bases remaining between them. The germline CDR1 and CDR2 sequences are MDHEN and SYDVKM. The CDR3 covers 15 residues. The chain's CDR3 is CASSFEGRGYQPQHF. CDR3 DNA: TGTGCCAGCAGTTTTGAGGGCAGGGGATATCAGCCCCAGCATTTT.

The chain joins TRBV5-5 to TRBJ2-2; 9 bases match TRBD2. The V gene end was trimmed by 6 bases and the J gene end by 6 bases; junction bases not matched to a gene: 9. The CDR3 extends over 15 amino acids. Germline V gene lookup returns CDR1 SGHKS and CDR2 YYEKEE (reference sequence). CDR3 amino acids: CASTEGLAIPGELFF. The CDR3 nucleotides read TGTGCCAGCACCGAGGGACTAGCTATCCCCGGGGAGCTGTTTTTT.

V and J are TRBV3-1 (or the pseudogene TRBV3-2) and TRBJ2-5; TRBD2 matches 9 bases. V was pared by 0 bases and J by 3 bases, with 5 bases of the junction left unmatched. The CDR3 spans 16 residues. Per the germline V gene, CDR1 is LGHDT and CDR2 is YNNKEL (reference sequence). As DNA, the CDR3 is TGTGCCAGCAGCCAAGACGTTTCTAGCGGGGAAGAGACCCAGTACTTC. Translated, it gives CASSQDVSSGEETQYF.

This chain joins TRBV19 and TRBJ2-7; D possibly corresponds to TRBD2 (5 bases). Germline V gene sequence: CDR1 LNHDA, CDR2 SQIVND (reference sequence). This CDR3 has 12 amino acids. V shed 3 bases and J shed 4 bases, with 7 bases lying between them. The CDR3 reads CASSMGGYEQYF. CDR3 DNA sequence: TGTGCCAGTAGTATGGGCGGGTACGAGCAGTACTTC.